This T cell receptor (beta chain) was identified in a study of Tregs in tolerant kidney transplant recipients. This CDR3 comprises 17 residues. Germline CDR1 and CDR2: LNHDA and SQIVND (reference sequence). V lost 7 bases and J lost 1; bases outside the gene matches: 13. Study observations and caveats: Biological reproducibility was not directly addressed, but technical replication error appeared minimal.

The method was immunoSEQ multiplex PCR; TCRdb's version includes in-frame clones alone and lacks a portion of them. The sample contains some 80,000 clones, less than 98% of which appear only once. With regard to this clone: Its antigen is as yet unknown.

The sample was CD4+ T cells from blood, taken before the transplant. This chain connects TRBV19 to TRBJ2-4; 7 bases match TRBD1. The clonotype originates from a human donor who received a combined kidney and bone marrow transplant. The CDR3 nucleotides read TGTGCCAGTACCCCCAGGTTGGTCAGGGGGGCCAAAAACATTCAGTACTTC. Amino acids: CASTPRLVRGAKNIQYF.